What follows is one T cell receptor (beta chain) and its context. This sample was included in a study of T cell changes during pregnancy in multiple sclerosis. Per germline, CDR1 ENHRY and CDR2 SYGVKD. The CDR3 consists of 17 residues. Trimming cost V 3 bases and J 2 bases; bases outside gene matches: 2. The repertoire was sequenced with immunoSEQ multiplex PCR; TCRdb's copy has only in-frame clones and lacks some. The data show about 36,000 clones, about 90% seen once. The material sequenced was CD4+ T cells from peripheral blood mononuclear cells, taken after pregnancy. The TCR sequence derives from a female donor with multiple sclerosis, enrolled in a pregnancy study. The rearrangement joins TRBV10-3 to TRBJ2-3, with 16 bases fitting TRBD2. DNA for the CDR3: TGTGCCATCAGTGATGGGACTAGCGGGGGGGTCACAGATACGCAGTATTTT. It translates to CAISDGTSGGVTDTQYF.